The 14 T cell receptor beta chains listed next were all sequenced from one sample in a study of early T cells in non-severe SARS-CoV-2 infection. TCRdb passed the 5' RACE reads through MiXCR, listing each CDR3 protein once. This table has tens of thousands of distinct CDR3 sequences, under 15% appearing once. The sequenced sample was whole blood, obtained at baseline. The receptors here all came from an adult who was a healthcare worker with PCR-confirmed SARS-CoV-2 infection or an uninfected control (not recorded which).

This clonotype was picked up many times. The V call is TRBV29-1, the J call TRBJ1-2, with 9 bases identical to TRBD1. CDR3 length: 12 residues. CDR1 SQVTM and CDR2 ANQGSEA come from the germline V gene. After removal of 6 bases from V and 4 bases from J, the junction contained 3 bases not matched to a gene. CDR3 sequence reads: CSVDRGSYGYTF. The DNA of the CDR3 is TGCAGCGTCGACAGGGGGTCCTATGGCTACACCTTC.

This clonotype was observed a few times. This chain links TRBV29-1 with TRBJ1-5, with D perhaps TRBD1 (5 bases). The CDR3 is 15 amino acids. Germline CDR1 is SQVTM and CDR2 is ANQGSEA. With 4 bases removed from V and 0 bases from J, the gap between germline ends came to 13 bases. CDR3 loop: CSVGTGPDSNQPQHF. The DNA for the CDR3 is TGCAGCGTTGGGACGGGGCCTGATAGCAATCAGCCCCAGCATTTT.

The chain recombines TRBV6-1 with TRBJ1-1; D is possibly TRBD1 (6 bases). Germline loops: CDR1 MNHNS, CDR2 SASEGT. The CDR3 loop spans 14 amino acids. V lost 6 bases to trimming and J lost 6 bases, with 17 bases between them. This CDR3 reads CASSPHTGNPEAFF. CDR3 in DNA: TGTGCCAGCAGCCCCCATACAGGGAATCCTGAAGCTTTCTTT.

The DNA of the CDR3 is TGTGCAAGTCGCTTAGCAGGGCCAGTCTACAATGAGCAGTTCTTC. As protein: CASRLAGPVYNEQFF. This chain links TRBV12-2 with TRBJ2-1; the D segment call TRBD2 is taken from the table without a DNA check. TRBV12-2 is designated a pseudogene. The CDR3 extends over 15 amino acids.

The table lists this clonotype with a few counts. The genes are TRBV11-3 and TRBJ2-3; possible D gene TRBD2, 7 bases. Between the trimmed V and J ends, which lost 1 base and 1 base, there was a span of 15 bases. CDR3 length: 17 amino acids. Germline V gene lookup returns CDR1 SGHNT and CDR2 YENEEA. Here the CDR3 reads CASSLGAGPGGTDTQYF. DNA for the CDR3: TGTGCCAGCAGCTTAGGAGCGGGGCCAGGGGGCACAGATACGCAGTATTTT. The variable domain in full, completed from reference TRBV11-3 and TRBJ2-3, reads EAGVVQSPRYKIIEKKQPVAFWCNPISGHNTLYWYLQNLGQGPELLIRYENEEAVDDSQLPKDRFSAERLKGVDSTLKIQPAELGDSAVYLCASSLGAGPGGTDTQYFGPGTRLTVL.

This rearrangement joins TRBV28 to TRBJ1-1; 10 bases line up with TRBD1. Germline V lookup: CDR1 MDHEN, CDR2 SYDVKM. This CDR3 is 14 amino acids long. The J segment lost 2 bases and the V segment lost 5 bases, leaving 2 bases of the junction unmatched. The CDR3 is CASSVTGGNTEAFF. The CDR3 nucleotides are TGTGCCAGCAGTGTGACAGGGGGCAACACTGAAGCTTTCTTT. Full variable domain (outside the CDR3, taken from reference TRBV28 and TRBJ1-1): DVKVTQSSRYLVKRTGEKVFLECVQDMDHENMFWYRQDPGLGLRLIYFSYDVKMKEKGDIPEGYSVSREKKERFSLILESASTNQTSMYLCASSVTGGNTEAFFGQGTRLTVV.

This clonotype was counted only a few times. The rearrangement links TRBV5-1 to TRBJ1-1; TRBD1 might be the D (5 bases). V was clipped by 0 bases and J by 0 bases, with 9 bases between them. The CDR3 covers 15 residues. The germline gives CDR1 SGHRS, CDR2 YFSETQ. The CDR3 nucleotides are TGCGCCAGCAGCTTGGCATCGGGGGTGAACACTGAAGCTTTCTTT. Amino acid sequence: CASSLASGVNTEAFF.

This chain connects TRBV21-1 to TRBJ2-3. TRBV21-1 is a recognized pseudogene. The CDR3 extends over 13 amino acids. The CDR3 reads CASSKVEADTQYF. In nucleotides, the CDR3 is TGTGCCAGCAGCAAAGTAGAGGCAGATACGCAGTATTTT.

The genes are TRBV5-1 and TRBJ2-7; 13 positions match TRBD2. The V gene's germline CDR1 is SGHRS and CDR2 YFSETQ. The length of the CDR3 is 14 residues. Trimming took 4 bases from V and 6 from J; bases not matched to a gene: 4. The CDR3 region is CASSPGLAGPEQYF. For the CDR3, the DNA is TGCGCCAGCAGCCCGGGACTAGCGGGGCCCGAGCAGTACTTC.

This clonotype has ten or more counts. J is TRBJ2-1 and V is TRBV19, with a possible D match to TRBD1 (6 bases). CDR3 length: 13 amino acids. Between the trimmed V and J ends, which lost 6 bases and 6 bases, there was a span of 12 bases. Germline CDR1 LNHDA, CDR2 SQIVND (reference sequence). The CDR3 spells CASSSGQINEQFF. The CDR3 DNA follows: TGTGCCAGTAGCTCCGGACAGATCAATGAGCAGTTCTTC.

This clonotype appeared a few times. CDR3 nucleotides: TGCGCCAGCAGCCAAGATGGGACTCCGATGGATACGCAGTATTTT. Translating gives CASSQDGTPMDTQYF. The gene calls are TRBV4-1 and TRBJ2-3, with D maybe TRBD2 (6 bases). This CDR3 has 15 amino acids. Between the trimmed V and J ends, which lost 0 bases and 6 bases, there was a span of 13 bases. Germline CDR1 MGHRA, CDR2 YSYEKL.

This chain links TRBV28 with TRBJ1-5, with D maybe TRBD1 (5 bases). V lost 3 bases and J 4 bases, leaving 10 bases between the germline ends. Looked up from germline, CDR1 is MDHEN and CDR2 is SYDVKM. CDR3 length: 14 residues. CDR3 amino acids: CASSFIQGNQPQHF. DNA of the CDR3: TGTGCCAGCAGTTTTATTCAGGGAAATCAGCCCCAGCATTTT.

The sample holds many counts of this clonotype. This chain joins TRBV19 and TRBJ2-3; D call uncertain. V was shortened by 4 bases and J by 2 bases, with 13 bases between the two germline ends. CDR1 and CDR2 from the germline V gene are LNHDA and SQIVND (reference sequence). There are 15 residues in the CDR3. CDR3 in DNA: TGTGCCAGTAGTAGGACCCCGTCGCTCACAGATACGCAGTATTTT. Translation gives CASSRTPSLTDTQYF.

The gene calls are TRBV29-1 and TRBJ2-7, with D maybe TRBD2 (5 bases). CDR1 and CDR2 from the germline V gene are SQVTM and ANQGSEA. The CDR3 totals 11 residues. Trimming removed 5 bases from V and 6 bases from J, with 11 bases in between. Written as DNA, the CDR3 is TGCAGCGTTCTGGGCCGGGGCGAGCAGTACTTC. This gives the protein CSVLGRGEQYF.